The T cell receptor beta chain described here comes from a study of T cells in Graves' hyperthyroidism and ophthalmopathy. Amplified TCR beta CDR3 regions came from RNA transcripts. RT-PCR in the first round (using the HTBI primer set) targeted the TCR CDR3. From the multiplex PCR reads, TCRdb called clonotypes with MiXCR, one entry per CDR3 protein. The sample records under 450,000 distinct CDR3 sequences, around 14% being singletons. Germline V lookup: CDR1 SGHTA, CDR2 FQGNSA. Trimming shortened V by 3 bases and J by 5 bases, and 7 bases separated the two germline ends. The CDR3 extends over 13 amino acids. Study results and limitations: Blood shared most expanded thyroid clonotypes above 0.001. Ophthalmopathy was separated from stable hyperthyroidism by a 13 V-J model.

This clonotype was counted ten times or more. Its matching antigen is unknown. Together with thyroid ultrasound, orbital computed tomography, serum thyroxine and TRAb, clinical symptoms were used for diagnoses. Around 10 ml fresh peripheral blood yielded the PBMCs. The sequence was obtained from a woman aged 18 to 35 with Graves' hyperthyroidism. The sample taken for sequencing was blood. The rearrangement uses TRBV7-2 and TRBJ1-4, with D uncertain. CDR3 coding DNA: TGTGCCAGCAGCTTTTTAGGCAATGAAAAACTGTTTTTT. Amino acid sequence: CASSFLGNEKLFF.